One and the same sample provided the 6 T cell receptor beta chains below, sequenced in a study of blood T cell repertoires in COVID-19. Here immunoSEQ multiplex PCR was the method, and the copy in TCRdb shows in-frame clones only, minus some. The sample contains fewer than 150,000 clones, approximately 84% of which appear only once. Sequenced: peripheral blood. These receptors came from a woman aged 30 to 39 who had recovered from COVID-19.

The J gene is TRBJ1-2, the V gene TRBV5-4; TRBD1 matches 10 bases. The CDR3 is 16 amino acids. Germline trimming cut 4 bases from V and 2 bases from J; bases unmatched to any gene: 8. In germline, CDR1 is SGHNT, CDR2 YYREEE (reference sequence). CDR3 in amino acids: CASSHARDRGNYGYTF. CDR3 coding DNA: TGTGCCAGCAGCCACGCCCGGGACAGGGGAAACTATGGCTACACCTTC.

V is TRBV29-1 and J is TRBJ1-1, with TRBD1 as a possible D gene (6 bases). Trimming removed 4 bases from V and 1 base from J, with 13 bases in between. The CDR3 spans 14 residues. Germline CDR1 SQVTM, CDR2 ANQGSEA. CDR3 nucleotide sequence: TGCAGCGTTGCCGACGGACAGAAGAACACTGAAGCTTTCTTT. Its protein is CSVADGQKNTEAFF.

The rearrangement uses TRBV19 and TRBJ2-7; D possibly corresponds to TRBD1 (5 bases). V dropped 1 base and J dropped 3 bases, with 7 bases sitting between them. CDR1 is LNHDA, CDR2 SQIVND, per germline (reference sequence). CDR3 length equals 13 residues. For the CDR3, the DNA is TGTGCCAGTAGTATAGTTGACAGCTACGAGCAGTACTTC. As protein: CASSIVDSYEQYF. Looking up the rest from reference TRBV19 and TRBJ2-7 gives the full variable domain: DGGITQSPKYLFRKEGQNVTLSCEQNLNHDAMYWYRQDPGQGLRLIYYSQIVNDFQKGDIAEGYSVSREKKESFPLTVTSAQKNPTAFYLCASSIVDSYEQYFGPGTRLTVT.

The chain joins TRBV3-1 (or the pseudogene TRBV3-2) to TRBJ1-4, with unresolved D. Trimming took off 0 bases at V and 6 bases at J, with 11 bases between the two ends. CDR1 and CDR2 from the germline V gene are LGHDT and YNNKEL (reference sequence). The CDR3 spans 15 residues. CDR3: CASSQDNRPDEKLFF. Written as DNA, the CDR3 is TGTGCCAGCAGCCAAGACAATCGTCCGGATGAAAAACTGTTTTTT.

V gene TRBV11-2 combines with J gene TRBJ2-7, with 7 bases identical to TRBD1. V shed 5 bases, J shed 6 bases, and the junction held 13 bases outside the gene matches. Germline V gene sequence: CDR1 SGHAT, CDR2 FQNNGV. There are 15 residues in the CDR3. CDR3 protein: CASSLYETGTGEQYF. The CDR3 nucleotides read TGTGCCAGCAGCCTCTATGAGACAGGGACGGGCGAGCAGTACTTC.

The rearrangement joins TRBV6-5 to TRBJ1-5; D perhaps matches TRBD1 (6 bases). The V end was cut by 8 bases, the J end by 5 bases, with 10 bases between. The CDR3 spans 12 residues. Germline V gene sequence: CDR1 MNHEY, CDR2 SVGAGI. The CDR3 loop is CASGQGYQPQHF. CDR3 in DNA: TGTGCCAGCGGCCAGGGGTATCAGCCCCAGCATTTT.